The 32 T cell receptor beta chains in this list originate from one sample, sequenced in a study of T cells in localized non-small cell lung cancer. Clones were read by immunoSEQ multiplex PCR, and TCRdb kept only the in-frame ones, dropping some. The sample yields 4,000 to 5,500 clones, approximately 29% seen once. Sequences were derived from lung tumor tissue, sampled before any cancer treatment. These receptors were taken from a male donor older than 55 with stage III lung adenocarcinoma.

The chain is built from TRBV5-1 and TRBJ2-3; the match to TRBD1 covers 7 bases. CDR1 and CDR2 (germline): SGHRS, YFSETQ. Trimming at V came to 0 bases and at J to 6 bases, leaving 7 bases not matched to a gene. The CDR3 is made up of 15 amino acids. CDR3 in DNA: TGCGCCAGCAGCTTGGCCGAGGGGGCGCAGGATACGCAGTATTTT. Amino acids: CASSLAEGAQDTQYF.

The gene calls are TRBV15 and TRBJ1-5; 10 bases are shared with TRBD1. The CDR3 has 17 amino acids. Germline V gene data show CDR1 as LNHNV and CDR2 as YYDKDF (reference sequence). V was pared by 0 bases and J by 6 bases, with 8 bases of the junction left unmatched. Written as DNA, the CDR3 is TGTGCCACCAGCAGAGATCTCGACAGGGGGCGAGCTCAGCCCCAGCATTTT. Protein: CATSRDLDRGRAQPQHF.

The gene calls are TRBV14 and TRBJ2-2; 10 nucleotides line up with TRBD1. The V and J ends lost 1 base and 5 bases, in that order; junction bases with no gene match: 4. The length of the CDR3 is 16 residues. Germline V lookup: CDR1 SGHDN, CDR2 FVKESK. The chain's CDR3 is CASSQAGTGVTGELFF. The CDR3 bases are TGTGCCAGCAGCCAAGCCGGGACAGGGGTAACCGGGGAGCTGTTTTTT.

This sequence joins TRBV14 and TRBJ2-2; no reliable D call. CDR1 and CDR2 (germline): SGHDN, FVKESK. Trimming took off 4 bases at V and 3 bases at J, with 9 bases between the two ends. CDR3 length: 14 residues. Here the CDR3 reads CASSRRPDTGELFF. The CDR3 DNA sequence: TGTGCCAGCAGCCGAAGACCCGACACCGGGGAGCTGTTTTTT.

V is TRBV6-8 and J is TRBJ1-1, with D unclear. Looked up from germline, CDR1 is MNHGY and CDR2 is SAAAGT. Trimming took off 7 bases at V and 1 base at J, with 13 bases between the two ends. The CDR3 has 14 residues. Here the CDR3 DNA reads TGTGCCAGCATTCGGACTGAGAGGAACACTGAAGCTTTCTTT. This gives the protein CASIRTERNTEAFF.

This clone was seen more than once but under ten times. CDR3 nucleotide sequence: TGTGCCAGCAGCCCGGGACAGGGGTTGGGTGGCTACACCTTC. Its translation: CASSPGQGLGGYTF. This chain connects TRBV9 to TRBJ1-2, with 10 bases aligning to TRBD1. Per the germline V gene, CDR1 is SGDLS and CDR2 is YYNGEE. Germline trimming cut 4 bases from V and 7 bases from J; bases unmatched to any gene: 7. The CDR3 length is 14 residues. The whole variable domain, remainder taken from reference TRBV9 and TRBJ1-2, is DSGVTQTPKHLITATGQRVTLRCSPRSGDLSVYWYQQSLDQGLQFLIQYYNGEERAKGNILERFSAQQFPDLHSELNLSSLELGDSALYFCASSPGQGLGGYTFGSGTRLTVV.

The V and J genes are TRBV11-3 and TRBJ2-7; D call uncertain. Germline lookup yields CDR1 SGHNT and CDR2 YENEEA. The CDR3 runs 14 residues. With 5 bases removed from V and 0 bases from J, the gap between germline ends came to 11 bases. CDR3 in amino acids: CASSRSSPSYEQYF. The CDR3 nucleotides read TGTGCCAGCAGCAGATCCTCGCCCTCCTACGAGCAGTACTTC.

CDR3 loop: CSVVEGANEQFF. In DNA, the CDR3 is TGCAGCGTTGTTGAAGGAGCCAATGAGCAGTTCTTC. V gene TRBV29-1 combines with J gene TRBJ2-1; D not certain. V gave up 4 bases and J gave up 6 bases, with 10 bases separating them. There are 12 residues in the CDR3. Germline V CDR1 and CDR2: SQVTM, ANQGSEA.

This clone is categorized as medium-sized. CDR3 in DNA: TGTGCCAGCAGTTTGTCCCAGGCCAACGTCCTGACTTTC. Its translation is CASSLSQANVLTF. This chain connects TRBV6-8 to TRBJ2-6, with D uncertain. Looked up from germline, CDR1 is MNHGY and CDR2 is SAAAGT. The CDR3 consists of 13 residues. The ends were cut back, 4 bases at V and 6 bases at J, with 7 bases in the middle.

This clone was observed a handful of times. The V call is TRBV6-8, the J call TRBJ1-1, with a weak D call TRBD1 (5 bases). CDR3 length: 13 residues. Deletions cut 2 bases from V and 5 bases from J, with 9 bases between. CDR1 is MNHGY and CDR2 is SAAAGT in the germline V gene. CDR3 in amino acids: CASSYERGTEAFF. The CDR3 region has the DNA TGTGCCAGCAGTTACGAGAGGGGAACTGAAGCTTTCTTT.

V is TRBV28 and J is TRBJ1-5; D is undetermined. This CDR3 has 16 residues. Germline CDR1 MDHEN, CDR2 SYDVKM. V lost 5 bases and J 5 bases, leaving 19 bases between the germline ends. CDR3 sequence reads: CASSPGHTVRDQPQHF. The CDR3 coding sequence is TGTGCCAGCAGTCCAGGCCACACCGTCCGGGATCAGCCCCAGCATTTT. The full variable domain, with the rest looked up from reference TRBV28 and TRBJ1-5, is DVKVTQSSRYLVKRTGEKVFLECVQDMDHENMFWYRQDPGLGLRLIYFSYDVKMKEKGDIPEGYSVSREKKERFSLILESASTNQTSMYLCASSPGHTVRDQPQHFGDGTRLSIL.

This clone occurred a few times. In DNA, the CDR3 is TGTGCCAGCAGCTTAGGGTGGGCGGCCTACGAGCAGTACTTC. This codes for CASSLGWAAYEQYF. V gene TRBV11-3 combines with J gene TRBJ2-7; D gene uncertain. Trimming removed 1 base from V and 2 bases from J, with 9 bases in between. The germline V gene encodes CDR1 SGHNT and CDR2 YENEEA. The CDR3 sequence is 14 residues long.

The V and J genes are TRBV11-3 and TRBJ1-2; tentatively, D is TRBD1 (5 bases). CDR3 length equals 14 residues. Deletions cut 3 bases from V and 4 bases from J, with 12 bases between. The germline V gene has CDR1 SGHNT and CDR2 YENEEA. The CDR3 coding sequence is TGTGCCAGCAGCTTGGGACGCCTCCTCTATGGCTACACCTTC. Its protein product is CASSLGRLLYGYTF.

This clone was counted between two and nine times. The V call is TRBV11-3, the J call TRBJ1-1; TRBD1 agrees at 7 bases. CDR1 and CDR2 (germline): SGHNT, YENEEA. V was clipped by 7 bases and J by 6 bases; unmatched bases: 17. The CDR3 has 16 residues. This CDR3 reads CASNPDRQLKGAEAFF. In DNA form, the CDR3 reads TGTGCCAGCAACCCGGACAGGCAACTAAAAGGGGCTGAAGCTTTCTTT.

This clone was counted a few times. The chain employs TRBV19 and TRBJ1-4; 8 bases agree with TRBD1. The V gene end was trimmed by 7 bases and the J gene end by 8 bases; junction bases not matched to a gene: 6. The CDR3 has 13 amino acids. The V gene's germline CDR1 is LNHDA and CDR2 SQIVND (reference sequence). CDR3 residues: CASTDRVTEKLFF. The CDR3 nucleotides read TGTGCCAGTACGGACAGGGTGACCGAAAAACTGTTTTTT.

V gene TRBV9 combines with J gene TRBJ2-5; D possibly uses TRBD1 or TRBD2 (7 bases each). Germline values: CDR1 SGDLS, CDR2 YYNGEE. Trimming took off 5 bases at V and 5 bases at J, with 22 bases between the two ends. The CDR3 sequence is 16 residues long. The CDR3 coding sequence is TGTGCCAGCAGTGAGGACCAGGCAGGGGGAGGGGAGACCCAGTACTTC. It encodes CASSEDQAGGGETQYF.

In its sample, this clone is medium-sized. The chain recombines TRBV11-3 with TRBJ2-4; D remains unclear. V lost 6 bases to trimming and J lost 7 bases, with 16 bases between them. This CDR3 spans 14 amino acids. Germline-derived CDR1 and CDR2 are SGHNT and YENEEA. CDR3 nucleotide sequence: TGTGCCAGCAGTTCAAGACAACAAGGCAACATTCAGTACTTC. Protein sequence: CASSSRQQGNIQYF.

This clone was seen a handful of times. The chain employs TRBV6-8 and TRBJ2-2; 8 bases fit TRBD2. After removal of 3 bases from V and 0 bases from J, the junction contained 12 bases not matched to a gene. The CDR3 spans 19 residues. The germline CDR1 and CDR2 sequences are MNHGY and SAAAGT. In DNA form, the CDR3 reads TGTGCCAGCAGTTATATTTTGGCGGGAGGCGAATCGAACACCGGGGAGCTGTTTTTT. This gives the protein CASSYILAGGESNTGELFF.

The sample holds a few counts of this clone. A read error may account for a junction end that differs from germline. J is TRBJ1-5 and V is TRBV10-3, with a weak D call TRBD1 (5 bases). The CDR3 totals 13 residues. In germline, CDR1 is ENHRY, CDR2 SYGVKD. The CDR3 loop reads CASSEGINQPQHF. The CDR3 bases are TGTGCCAGCAGTGAGGGGATCAATCAGCCCCAGCATTTT.

The chain has TRBV29-1 and TRBJ2-1, with D perhaps matching TRBD1 (6 bases). Trimming took off 7 bases at V and 4 bases at J, with 14 bases between the two ends. This CDR3 contains 13 residues. Germline lookup yields CDR1 SQVTM and CDR2 ANQGSEA. The CDR3 protein is CSAPGQVYNEQFF. CDR3 DNA: TGCAGCGCTCCGGGACAAGTATACAATGAGCAGTTCTTC.

By its share, this clone is medium-sized. J is TRBJ1-1 and V is TRBV11-3, with 7 bases matching TRBD1. Per germline, CDR1 SGHNT and CDR2 YENEEA. The V segment lost 7 bases and the J segment 2 bases; nucleotides outside the gene matches: 10. This CDR3 has 15 residues. The CDR3 DNA reads TGTGCCAGCAAATCCGGGACAGCAGTAAACACTGAAGCTTTCTTT. Translated, it gives CASKSGTAVNTEAFF.

This chain links TRBV19 with TRBJ2-6; D is possibly TRBD1 or TRBD2 (5 bases each). This CDR3 spans 17 amino acids. CDR1 LNHDA and CDR2 SQIVND come from the germline V gene (reference sequence). Trimming removed 5 bases at V and 2 bases at J, with 16 bases between. The CDR3 region has the DNA TGTGCCAGTAGTCCAACCGGGACGTTTACTGGGGCCAACGTCCTGACTTTC. This sequence encodes CASSPTGTFTGANVLTF.

This chain joins TRBV18 and TRBJ1-1; D is possibly TRBD1 (5 bases). Trimming shortened V by 6 bases and J by 4 bases, and 12 bases separated the two germline ends. This CDR3 has 13 residues. CDR1 and CDR2 from the germline V gene are KGHSH and LQKENI. The CDR3 bases are TGTGCCAGCTCCCTGGACACTGGCACTGAAGCTTTCTTT. It specifies CASSLDTGTEAFF.

J is TRBJ1-2 and V is TRBV19; 7 bases align to TRBD1. With 7 bases clipped from V and 4 bases from J, the junction kept 18 bases outside the gene matches. Germline values: CDR1 LNHDA, CDR2 SQIVND (reference sequence). The CDR3 contains 17 residues. CDR3 DNA sequence: TGTGCCAGTAAGGGGGCGCAGGGCCCGGACGGTGCCTATGGCTACACCTTC. This sequence encodes CASKGAQGPDGAYGYTF.

The table lists this clone with a few counts. The chain joins TRBV6-8 to TRBJ2-7; 7 bases are shared with TRBD2. In germline, CDR1 is MNHGY, CDR2 SAAAGT. There are 14 residues in the CDR3. V gave up 4 bases and J gave up 6 bases; unmatched junction bases: 9. The CDR3 nucleotides are TGTGCCAGCAGTTCGCTTCTAGCGGAGGGCGAGCAGTACTTC. Translation gives CASSSLLAEGEQYF.

The gene calls are TRBV15 and TRBJ2-1, with D uncertain. V shed 0 bases and J shed 7 bases, with 10 bases lying between them. Germline V gene lookup returns CDR1 LNHNV and CDR2 YYDKDF (reference sequence). The CDR3 runs 14 residues. The CDR3 region has the DNA TGTGCCACCAGCAGAGATATGAGCAGAAATGAGCAGTTCTTC. Its protein is CATSRDMSRNEQFF.

This clone has only a few counts. This rearrangement joins TRBV11-3 to TRBJ1-1; D is unresolved. Germline CDR1 SGHNT, CDR2 YENEEA. The V and J ends lost 0 bases and 4 bases respectively, with 12 bases between them. The CDR3 consists of 15 residues. The CDR3 sequence is CASSLDRLGSTEAFF. CDR3 in DNA: TGTGCCAGCAGCTTAGATCGCTTGGGGAGCACTGAAGCTTTCTTT.

This clone is medium-sized within its sample. The V call is TRBV6-8, the J call TRBJ2-1, with 9 bases that match TRBD2. The J segment lost 5 bases and the V segment lost 4 bases, leaving 9 bases of the junction unmatched. Germline V gives CDR1 MNHGY, CDR2 SAAAGT. The CDR3 has 16 amino acids. CDR3 sequence (DNA): TGTGCCAGCAGTTCCGCTAGCGGGGCGGGCAACAATGAGCAGTTCTTC. The encoded protein is CASSSASGAGNNEQFF.

This clone has a handful of counts. The rearrangement links TRBV7-6 to TRBJ2-2; no firm D call. Germline CDR1 reads SGHVS; CDR2 reads FNYEAQ. V dropped 5 bases and J dropped 2 bases, with 9 bases sitting between them. The CDR3 is 14 amino acids. The CDR3 loop reads CASSPTQNTGELFF. CDR3 nucleotide sequence: TGTGCCAGCAGCCCGACACAAAACACCGGGGAGCTGTTTTTT.

The V and J genes are TRBV6-7 and TRBJ2-1; D uncertain. TRBV6-7 is classed as an ORF, of uncertain function. Trimming removed 9 bases at V and 3 bases at J, with 6 bases between. The CDR3 covers 11 residues. The DNA for the CDR3 is TGTGCCAGTGGGGACTACAATGAGCAGTTCTTC. Translated, it gives CASGDYNEQFF.

This clone turned up a few times. The J gene is TRBJ1-5, the V gene TRBV9, with D hard to call. The V and J ends lost 4 bases and 1 base respectively, with 6 bases between them. Germline CDR1 SGDLS, CDR2 YYNGEE. The CDR3 spans 13 residues. The CDR3 protein is CASSTRSNQPQHF. CDR3 bases: TGTGCCAGCAGCACTCGCAGCAATCAGCCCCAGCATTTT.

The rearrangement uses TRBV28 and TRBJ2-3; TRBD1 or TRBD2 may be the D gene (6 bases each). The CDR3 loop spans 14 amino acids. Trimming left V 2 bases short and J 4 bases short, with 10 bases between. Looked up from germline, CDR1 is MDHEN and CDR2 is SYDVKM. Here the CDR3 DNA reads TGTGCCAGCAGTTTAATGGAGGGGGCAGATACGCAGTATTTT. It translates to CASSLMEGADTQYF.